This entry lists 20 T cell receptor beta chains sequenced from one sample in a study of T-cell reconstitution after alpha-beta-depleted transplantation in children. Unique molecular identifiers were incorporated into the prepared TCRbeta library. TCRdb used MiXCR to reprocess the PCR reads, holding one entry per CDR3 protein. This sample has 300,000 to 350,000 distinct CDR3 sequences, with around 15% found just once. Sequenced material: PBMCs, mostly from graft donor cells, taken 360 days after TCRalphabeta/CD19-depleted stem cell transplant. The receptors originated from a male patient between 2 and 10 years old who had a stem cell transplant for acute lymphoblastic leukemia, so the T cells may come from the graft donor.

Ten or more counts support this clonotype. The chain recombines TRBV12-3 or TRBV12-4 with TRBJ1-1; D remains unclear. The CDR3 totals 12 residues. Trimming pared 1 base from V and 5 bases from J, leaving 5 bases between. The CDR3 DNA sequence: TGTGCCAGCAGTTTAGTACCGACTGAAGCTTTCTTT. This sequence encodes CASSLVPTEAFF.

The chain combines TRBV20-1 with TRBJ2-1, with a possible D match to TRBD2 (5 bases). Germline V gene sequence: CDR1 DFQATT, CDR2 SNEGSKA (reference sequence). V was clipped by 0 bases and J by 2 bases, with 11 bases between them. The CDR3 is made up of 15 amino acids. The CDR3 bases are TGCAGTGCTAGAGATGGAAACGGGGCCTACAATGAGCAGTTCTTC. It translates to CSARDGNGAYNEQFF.

V usage is TRBV30 and J usage is TRBJ2-1, with 8 bases identical to TRBD2. Germline V lookup: CDR1 GTSNPN, CDR2 SVGIG (reference sequence). V shed 0 bases and J 2 bases; nucleotides not matched to a gene: 18. CDR3 length: 20 amino acids. Written as DNA, the CDR3 is TGTGCCTGGAGTGTACCAATGGGTGGTAGCGGGATACTCACCTACAATGAGCAGTTCTTC. It codes for CAWSVPMGGSGILTYNEQFF.

This rearrangement joins TRBV5-4 to TRBJ2-2; 7 bases align to TRBD1. Germline V gene sequence: CDR1 SGHNT, CDR2 YYREEE (reference sequence). After removal of 2 bases from V and 5 bases from J, the junction contained 6 bases not matched to a gene. The CDR3 consists of 15 residues. CDR3 bases: TGTGCCAGCAGCTTTCGAGGGGGCGCAACCGGGGAGCTGTTTTTT. Residues: CASSFRGGATGELFF.

This clonotype was seen only a few times. This sequence joins TRBV28 and TRBJ1-1; the match to TRBD1 covers 8 bases. V was pared by 5 bases and J by 6 bases, with 5 bases of the junction left unmatched. The germline V gene has CDR1 MDHEN and CDR2 SYDVKM. The CDR3 runs 13 residues. CDR3 sequence: CASSPRTGPEAFF. The CDR3 region has the DNA TGTGCCAGCAGTCCTCGGACAGGGCCTGAAGCTTTCTTT.

This clonotype has a count of ten or more. The J gene is TRBJ2-3, the V gene TRBV12-3 or TRBV12-4; D is unresolved. V dropped 6 bases and J dropped 3 bases, with 10 bases sitting between them. The CDR3 contains 13 residues. Written as DNA, the CDR3 is TGTGCCAGCAGGCAAACGGTAACAGATACGCAGTATTTT. It codes for CASRQTVTDTQYF.

J is TRBJ2-1 and V is TRBV29-1, with D tentatively TRBD1 (6 bases). From germline, CDR1 is SQVTM and CDR2 ANQGSEA. The CDR3 is 12 amino acids. V lost 6 bases and J 8 bases, leaving 14 bases between the germline ends. The CDR3 DNA reads as TGCAGCGTCCTCCAGGGGCGGGATGAGCAGTTCTTC. Translated: CSVLQGRDEQFF.

CDR3 residues: CSAPRRDRDQFF. CDR3 coding DNA: TGCAGTGCTCCCCGAAGGGACAGGGATCAGTTCTTC. V is TRBV20-1 and J is TRBJ2-1, with TRBD1 matching 9 bases. Germline CDR1 and CDR2: DFQATT and SNEGSKA (reference sequence). CDR3 length: 12 amino acids. V gave up 5 bases and J gave up 13 bases; unmatched junction bases: 9.

This clonotype was counted many times. This chain joins TRBV20-1 and TRBJ2-1, with D hard to call. V lost 1 base and J lost 5, with 18 bases in between. The CDR3 contains 16 residues. The V gene's germline CDR1 is DFQATT and CDR2 SNEGSKA (reference sequence). The CDR3 loop reads CSARAQSNNVNNEQFF. DNA for the CDR3: TGCAGTGCTAGAGCACAATCCAACAACGTCAACAATGAGCAGTTCTTC.

V gene TRBV12-3 or TRBV12-4 combines with J gene TRBJ2-7; the D is unclear. Trimming stripped 7 bases from V and 0 bases from J, with 10 bases between. This CDR3 contains 13 residues. This CDR3 reads CASTPRDSYEQYF. The CDR3, as DNA: TGTGCCAGCACCCCTAGGGACTCCTACGAGCAGTACTTC.

The chain is built from TRBV15 and TRBJ2-7; D unresolved. The germline V gene encodes CDR1 LNHNV and CDR2 YYDKDF (reference sequence). Trimming stripped 0 bases from V and 5 bases from J, with 11 bases between. This CDR3 region has 14 residues. Here the CDR3 reads CATSRDRRANEQYF. CDR3 bases: TGTGCCACCAGCAGAGACAGACGGGCCAACGAGCAGTACTTC. The full variable domain, with the rest looked up from reference TRBV15 and TRBJ2-7, is DAMVIQNPRYQVTQFGKPVTLSCSQTLNHNVMYWYQQKSSQAPKLLFHYYDKDFNNEADTPDNFQSRRPNTSFCFLDIRSPGLGDTAMYLCATSRDRRANEQYFGPGTRLTVT.

This clonotype was detected ten times or more. The CDR3 protein is CASNTEWYQPQHF. CDR3 DNA: TGTGCCAGCAACACGGAGTGGTATCAGCCCCAGCATTTT. The rearrangement uses TRBV6-2 or TRBV6-3 and TRBJ1-5; no clear D. CDR1 and CDR2 from the germline V gene are MNHEY and SVGEGT. CDR3 size: 13 residues. V lost 7 bases, J lost 5 bases, and 12 bases lay in between.

Note on this clonotype: One end of the junction varies from germline; a read error may be responsible. The genes are TRBV12-3 or TRBV12-4 and TRBJ2-7; 8 nucleotides agree with TRBD1. There are 12 residues in the CDR3. DNA for the CDR3: TGTGCCAGCAGTCCCCAGGGGGCCGAGCAGAACTTC. It encodes CASSPQGAEQNF.

The chain couples TRBV20-1 to TRBJ2-2, with a weak D call TRBD2 (6 bases). From germline, CDR1 is DFQATT and CDR2 SNEGSKA (reference sequence). V lost 3 bases, J lost 4 bases, and 15 bases lay in between. This CDR3 is 15 amino acids long. This CDR3 is CSASLGSGSTGELFF. CDR3 nucleotide sequence: TGCAGTGCTAGCCTGGGGAGCGGGTCCACCGGGGAGCTGTTTTTT.

The V and J genes are TRBV11-2 and TRBJ2-5; D unclear. In germline, CDR1 is SGHAT, CDR2 FQNNGV. The CDR3 consists of 14 residues. The V end lost 1 base, the J end lost 1 base, and 7 bases lay between the germline ends. CDR3: CASSLVPVQETQYF. DNA of the CDR3: TGTGCCAGCAGCTTAGTCCCAGTCCAAGAGACCCAGTACTTC.

The CDR3 nucleotides read TGCGCCAGCAGCCAAGTGGGACTGATAACGAACACCGGGGAGCTGTTTTTT. Its translation: CASSQVGLITNTGELFF. The rearrangement joins TRBV4-3 to TRBJ2-2, with D possibly TRBD2 on 6 matching bases. Germline-derived CDR1 and CDR2 are LGHNA and YSLEER. Trimming cost V 1 base and J 0 bases, with 12 bases left between them. The CDR3 has 17 residues.

The rearrangement uses TRBV29-1 and TRBJ1-2; tentatively, D is TRBD1 (5 bases). This CDR3 is built from 12 residues. Germline assignment: CDR1 SQVTM and CDR2 ANQGSEA. Trimming took off 6 bases at V and 4 bases at J, with 12 bases between the two ends. In DNA, the CDR3 is TGCAGCGTGCCTGGACATGGCTATGGCTACACCTTC. Protein: CSVPGHGYGYTF. Using reference TRBV29-1 and TRBJ1-2 for the parts outside the CDR3, the full variable domain is SAVISQKPSRDICQRGTSLTIQCQVDSQVTMMFWYRQQPGQSLTLIATANQGSEATYESGFVIDKFPISRPNLTFSTLTVSNMSPEDSSIYLCSVPGHGYGYTFGSGTRLTVV.

This clonotype showed up just a few times. The chain carries TRBV28 and TRBJ1-5; no definite D call. Trimming took 3 bases from V and 2 from J, leaving 11 bases between them. The CDR3 length is 15 residues. Per germline, CDR1 MDHEN and CDR2 SYDVKM. The CDR3 protein is CASSFSGVGNQPQHF. CDR3 in DNA: TGTGCCAGCAGTTTCTCCGGGGTTGGCAATCAGCCCCAGCATTTT.

As for this clonotype: This is likely a read error, given that the CDR3 carries no conserved phenylalanine or tryptophan at its end. This chain connects TRBV7-9 to TRBJ1-1; unclear D gene. The CDR3 spans 15 residues. Trimming left V 5 bases short and J 6 bases short, with 19 bases between. The germline V gene encodes CDR1 SEHNR and CDR2 FQNEAQ (reference sequence). DNA of the CDR3: TGTGCCAGCAGCCCCCGGCTCAAGGCGGGCGCTGAAGCTTTCTGT. This gives the protein CASSPRLKAGAEAFC.

The chain links TRBV29-1 to TRBJ2-7; 11 bases are a match to TRBD1. V was pared by 6 bases and J by 4 bases, with 5 bases of the junction left unmatched. CDR3 length: 13 amino acids. CDR1 is SQVTM, CDR2 ANQGSEA, per germline. The CDR3 nucleotides are TGCAGCGTAACCGGGACAGGGGGGTACGAGCAGTACTTC. This sequence encodes CSVTGTGGYEQYF.